A single sample is the source of the 28 T cell receptor beta chains below, sequenced in a study of cytomegalovirus exposure and HLA in healthy donors (TCRdb year 2017). Library preparation was by the immunoSEQ multiplex PCR assay. For the multiplex PCR, a mixture combining 60 forward primers for TCR Vbeta segments and 13 reverse primers for TCR Jbeta segments was used. Not all clones reach the TCRdb copy of this immuneACCESS table, which keeps in-frame sequences only. Checked studies attribute under half of the gap to unresolved V genes and leave the rest unexplained. Present in this sample are under 200,000 clones, approximately 80% of which were seen just once. Jointly, the top ten make up about 7.7% of the sample. Input material: PBMCs. Receptor source: a woman under 40 in good health and CMV-seropositive.

The CDR3 reads CASSLIGTSGQETQYF. In DNA form, the CDR3 reads TGCGCCAGCAGCCTAATAGGGACTAGTGGGCAAGAGACCCAGTACTTC. V is TRBV5-1 and J is TRBJ2-5; 8 nucleotides match TRBD2. CDR1 SGHRS and CDR2 YFSETQ come from the germline V gene. The CDR3 runs 16 residues. The V segment lost 4 bases and the J segment 2 bases; nucleotides outside the gene matches: 10.

The chain combines TRBV7-2 with TRBJ2-5; 10 bases fit TRBD2. The CDR3 is made up of 15 amino acids. In germline, CDR1 is SGHTA, CDR2 FQGNSA. V lost 1 base, J lost 3 bases, and 2 bases stayed unmatched. The CDR3 reads CASSLDLAGEETQYF. CDR3 DNA: TGTGCCAGCAGCTTAGACCTAGCGGGGGAAGAGACCCAGTACTTC. Drawing the rest from reference TRBV7-2 and TRBJ2-5, the complete variable domain is GAGVSQSPSNKVTEKGKDVELRCDPISGHTALYWYRQSLGQGLEFLIYFQGNSAPDKSGLPSDRFSAERTGGSVSTLTIQRTQQEDSAVYLCASSLDLAGEETQYFGPGTRLLVL.

This chain joins TRBV5-4 and TRBJ1-1; weak D call: TRBD1 (6 bases). This CDR3 contains 15 residues. Germline V CDR1 and CDR2: SGHNT, YYREEE (reference sequence). With 3 bases removed from V and 0 bases from J, the gap between germline ends came to 12 bases. The CDR3 bases are TGTGCCAGCAGCTCGAGGACAGACATGAACACTGAAGCTTTCTTT. It specifies CASSSRTDMNTEAFF. Full variable domain (remainder filled in from reference TRBV5-4 and TRBJ1-1): ETGVTQSPTHLIKTRGQQVTLRCSSQSGHNTVSWYQQALGQGPQFIFQYYREEENGRGNFPPRFSGLQFPNYSSELNVNALELDDSALYLCASSSRTDMNTEAFFGQGTRLTVV.

J is TRBJ1-5 and V is TRBV7-3; D is uncertain. V was trimmed by 5 bases and J by 1 base, leaving 6 bases between them. This CDR3 is built from 13 residues. The germline V gene encodes CDR1 SGHTA and CDR2 FQGTGA. CDR3 loop: CASSDNSNQPQHF. For the CDR3, the DNA is TGTGCCAGCAGCGACAACAGCAATCAGCCCCAGCATTTT.

This clone was observed a handful of times. The genes are TRBV9 and TRBJ2-3; 9 positions agree with TRBD2. Unmatched junction bases numbered 15, after V lost 4 bases and J lost 6 bases. The CDR3 is 17 residues long. Germline-derived CDR1 and CDR2 are SGDLS and YYNGEE. DNA for the CDR3: TGTGCCAGCAGCATCAAGCCTCGGGGACTAGCTCCGGATACGCAGTATTTT. This translates into CASSIKPRGLAPDTQYF.

The chain combines TRBV19 with TRBJ1-2; 7 bases line up with TRBD1. The J segment lost 8 bases and the V segment lost 4 bases, leaving 4 bases of the junction unmatched. The CDR3 consists of 12 residues. The V gene's germline CDR1 is LNHDA and CDR2 SQIVND (reference sequence). Here the CDR3 reads CASSTRDSGYTF. The CDR3 nucleotides are TGTGCCAGTAGTACCCGGGACAGCGGCTACACCTTC.

For the CDR3, the DNA is TGTGCCAGCAGCCCCCTACAGGGTCTGAACACTGAAGCTTTCTTT. Its translation is CASSPLQGLNTEAFF. The rearrangement uses TRBV6-6 and TRBJ1-1, with D perhaps TRBD1 (6 bases). The germline V gene has CDR1 MNHNY and CDR2 SVGAGI (reference sequence). This CDR3 has 15 residues. V lost 6 bases and J lost 0, with 14 bases in between.

The chain couples TRBV6-6 to TRBJ2-2; a weak D match, TRBD1 (6 bases). The V and J ends lost 2 bases and 7 bases respectively, with 17 bases between them. Germline assignment: CDR1 MNHNY and CDR2 SVGAGI (reference sequence). CDR3 length: 16 amino acids. CDR3 DNA sequence: TGTGCCAGCAGTTACAGCAGGGGCGTAGGCCACGGGGAGCTGTTTTTT. Translating it yields CASSYSRGVGHGELFF.

The rearrangement uses TRBV7-3 and TRBJ1-1; 9 bases match TRBD1. This CDR3 contains 14 residues. The V segment lost 4 bases and the J segment 4 bases; nucleotides outside the gene matches: 4. Germline CDR1 and CDR2: SGHTA and FQGTGA. In DNA, the CDR3 is TGTGCCAGCAGCTCACAGGGGGCAATCACTGAAGCTTTCTTT. Protein sequence: CASSSQGAITEAFF.

This chain connects TRBV6-5 to TRBJ2-5; 9 bases line up with TRBD2. Unmatched junction bases numbered 7, after V lost 6 bases and J lost 5 bases. CDR1 MNHEY and CDR2 SVGAGI come from the germline V gene. This CDR3 is built from 14 residues. This CDR3 reads CASRELAGWETQYF. CDR3 bases: TGTGCCAGCAGGGAGCTAGCGGGGTGGGAGACCCAGTACTTC.

Regarding this clone: Germline and junction disagree at one end, which may indicate a read error. The V call is TRBV7-9, the J call TRBJ1-2; 7 bases line up with TRBD1. Germline V gene data show CDR1 as SEHNR and CDR2 as FQNEAQ (reference sequence). The CDR3 sequence is 13 residues long. The CDR3 sequence is CASSRDSRFGYAF. DNA of the CDR3: TGTGCCAGCAGCAGGGACAGTCGGTTTGGCTACGCCTTC.

The chain recombines TRBV4-1 with TRBJ2-1; tentative D call: TRBD1 (5 bases). Germline CDR1 MGHRA, CDR2 YSYEKL. This CDR3 is 17 amino acids long. The germline V and J ends were trimmed by 1 base and 7 bases, with 20 bases remaining between them. CDR3 sequence reads: CASSQAWGSRYGNEQFF. The CDR3 nucleotides are TGCGCCAGCAGCCAAGCCTGGGGCAGTCGGTACGGTAATGAGCAGTTCTTC.

The chain links TRBV25-1 to TRBJ1-6; a possible D gene is TRBD1 (6 bases). V was shortened by 3 bases and J by 7 bases, with 16 bases between the two germline ends. The CDR3 is made up of 16 amino acids. Looked up from germline, CDR1 is MGHDK and CDR2 is SYGVNS. CDR3 sequence (DNA): TGTGCCAGCAGTGACCCGCCGGGACACCGCAATTCACCCCTCCACTTT. Its protein is CASSDPPGHRNSPLHF.

The gene calls are TRBV10-2 and TRBJ2-7; 8 nucleotides agree with TRBD2. The V gene end was trimmed by 8 bases and the J gene end by 1 base; junction bases not matched to a gene: 4. The CDR3 extends over 13 amino acids. Germline assignment: CDR1 WSHSY and CDR2 SAAADI. The CDR3 reads CASEGGGSYEQYF. CDR3 sequence (DNA): TGCGCCAGCGAGGGCGGGGGGTCCTACGAGCAGTACTTC.

This sequence joins TRBV18 and TRBJ2-7, with a weak D call TRBD1 (5 bases). The germline CDR1 and CDR2 sequences are KGHSH and LQKENI. The CDR3 is 14 amino acids. Trimming stripped 5 bases from V and 4 bases from J, with 15 bases between. CDR3: CASSTRAGAYEQYF. CDR3 DNA sequence: TGTGCCAGCTCAACCAGGGCAGGAGCTTACGAGCAGTACTTC.

This chain connects TRBV5-8 to TRBJ1-4, with TRBD1 as a possible D gene (5 bases). Germline V gene data show CDR1 as SGHTS and CDR2 as YDEGEE. This CDR3 has 13 amino acids. The V end was cut by 4 bases, the J end by 6 bases, with 10 bases between. The CDR3 spells CASSTRGDEKLFF. CDR3 nucleotides: TGTGCCAGCAGCACTCGGGGGGATGAAAAACTGTTTTTT.

This clone was picked up a small number of times. V is TRBV6-1 and J is TRBJ1-1; perhaps TRBD1 as D (6 bases). Germline CDR1 MNHNS, CDR2 SASEGT. V was pared by 5 bases and J by 5 bases, with 9 bases between. This CDR3 is 12 amino acids long. The CDR3 loop reads CASSRQGTEAFF. CDR3 bases: TGTGCCAGCAGTCGTCAGGGGACTGAAGCTTTCTTT.

This chain joins TRBV18 and TRBJ2-1, with D unresolved. Germline CDR1 KGHSH, CDR2 LQKENI. The V gene lost 1 base and the J gene lost 7 bases, with 8 bases spanning the gap. The CDR3 is made up of 13 amino acids. The CDR3: CASSPRQQNEQFF. For the CDR3, the DNA is TGTGCCAGCTCACCACGGCAACAAAATGAGCAGTTCTTC.

The rearrangement links TRBV9 to TRBJ2-5; weak D call: TRBD2 (6 bases). The CDR3 consists of 15 residues. Germline-derived CDR1 and CDR2 are SGDLS and YYNGEE. The V and J ends lost 0 bases and 0 bases respectively, with 9 bases between them. In DNA form, the CDR3 reads TGTGCCAGCAGCGTAGGGGGCGGGGACCAAGAGACCCAGTACTTC. Encoded protein: CASSVGGGDQETQYF.

The V and J genes are TRBV5-1 and TRBJ2-5, with TRBD1 matching over 12 bases. This CDR3 has 15 amino acids. Per germline, CDR1 SGHRS and CDR2 YFSETQ. V was pared by 4 bases and J by 5 bases, with 6 bases of the junction left unmatched. The CDR3 nucleotides are TGCGCCAGCAGCAGGGACAGGGGGCGCGGGGAGACCCAGTACTTC. Residues: CASSRDRGRGETQYF.

V gene TRBV6-5 combines with J gene TRBJ1-2; 9 nucleotides match TRBD1. This CDR3 is built from 14 residues. Germline V gives CDR1 MNHEY, CDR2 SVGAGI. Unmatched junction bases numbered 11, after V lost 7 bases and J lost 8 bases. The CDR3: CASTDMDRGKGYTF. CDR3 bases: TGTGCCAGCACCGACATGGACAGGGGCAAGGGCTACACCTTC.

V is TRBV28 and J is TRBJ2-1; tentative D call: TRBD2 (7 bases). Germline loops: CDR1 MDHEN, CDR2 SYDVKM. Between the trimmed V and J ends, which lost 3 bases and 12 bases, there was a span of 12 bases. The CDR3 extends over 12 amino acids. The CDR3 sequence: CASSLGGLGQFF. CDR3 in DNA: TGTGCCAGCAGTTTGGGGGGGCTTGGGCAGTTCTTC. Variable domain in full (rest from reference TRBV28 and TRBJ2-1): DVKVTQSSRYLVKRTGEKVFLECVQDMDHENMFWYRQDPGLGLRLIYFSYDVKMKEKGDIPEGYSVSREKKERFSLILESASTNQTSMYLCASSLGGLGQFFGPGTRLTVL.

The chain employs TRBV7-2 and TRBJ2-3; 7 bases are shared with TRBD1. V was pared by 4 bases and J by 2 bases, with 6 bases of the junction left unmatched. The CDR3 runs to 15 residues. CDR1 is SGHTA and CDR2 is FQGNSA in the germline V gene. The CDR3 DNA sequence: TGTGCCAGCAGCTCATCGGGACAGATCACAGATACGCAGTATTTT. Protein: CASSSSGQITDTQYF.

The V gene is TRBV6-1, the J gene TRBJ2-1; D call uncertain. The CDR3 loop spans 13 amino acids. Germline loops: CDR1 MNHNS, CDR2 SASEGT. V lost 9 bases and J lost 2, with 11 bases in between. CDR3 residues: CASNRGAYNEQFF. The CDR3 region has the DNA TGTGCCAGTAACCGAGGAGCCTACAATGAGCAGTTCTTC.

Concerning this clone itself: Other DNA sequences in the sample encode the same CDR3. V usage is TRBV5-1 and J usage is TRBJ2-5, with D possibly TRBD2 on 6 matching bases. Germline V lookup: CDR1 SGHRS, CDR2 YFSETQ. The CDR3 runs to 14 residues. Trimming left V 1 base short and J 4 bases short, with 11 bases between. Written as DNA, the CDR3 is TGCGCCAGCAGCTTGATGGGGGGAGGAGAGACCCAGTACTTC. Protein: CASSLMGGGETQYF.

In this sample, this clone turned up once. J is TRBJ1-6 and V is TRBV19; tentatively, D is TRBD1 (6 bases). Between the trimmed V and J ends, which lost 5 bases and 0 bases, there was a span of 17 bases. The germline V gene has CDR1 LNHDA and CDR2 SQIVND (reference sequence). The CDR3 is 18 amino acids. The DNA of the CDR3 is TGTGCCAGTAGTGTACAGGGATTCTTCGGCTCCTATAATTCACCCCTCCACTTT. Its protein is CASSVQGFFGSYNSPLHF.

The V and J genes are TRBV28 and TRBJ1-6; D unclear. The CDR3 extends over 17 amino acids. Deletions cut 4 bases from V and 0 bases from J, with 13 bases between. Germline V gives CDR1 MDHEN, CDR2 SYDVKM. The CDR3 loop is CASSSYVGGSYNSPLHF. CDR3 nucleotide sequence: TGTGCCAGCAGTTCGTACGTGGGAGGCTCCTATAATTCACCCCTCCACTTT.

The chain joins TRBV5-1 to TRBJ1-4; weak D call: TRBD1 (6 bases). V was clipped by 3 bases and J by 0 bases, with 12 bases between them. This CDR3 has 16 amino acids. Germline CDR1 is SGHRS and CDR2 is YFSETQ. In DNA form, the CDR3 reads TGCGCCAGCAGCTCAGGACAGCGATCAACTAATGAAAAACTGTTTTTT. It is translated as CASSSGQRSTNEKLFF.